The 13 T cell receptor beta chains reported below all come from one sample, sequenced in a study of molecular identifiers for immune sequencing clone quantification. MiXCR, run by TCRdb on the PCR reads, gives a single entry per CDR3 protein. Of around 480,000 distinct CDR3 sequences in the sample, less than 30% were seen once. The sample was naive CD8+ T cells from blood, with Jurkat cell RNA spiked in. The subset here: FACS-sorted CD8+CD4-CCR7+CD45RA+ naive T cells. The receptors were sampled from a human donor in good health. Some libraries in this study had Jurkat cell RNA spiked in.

CDR3 in amino acids: CASSLDLGIYEQYF. The CDR3 region has the DNA TGCGCCAGCAGCTTGGACCTGGGTATTTACGAGCAGTACTTC. The chain employs TRBV5-1 and TRBJ2-7; D call uncertain. The CDR3 is 14 amino acids. Germline loops: CDR1 SGHRS, CDR2 YFSETQ. The germline V and J ends were trimmed by 0 bases and 4 bases, with 11 bases remaining between them.

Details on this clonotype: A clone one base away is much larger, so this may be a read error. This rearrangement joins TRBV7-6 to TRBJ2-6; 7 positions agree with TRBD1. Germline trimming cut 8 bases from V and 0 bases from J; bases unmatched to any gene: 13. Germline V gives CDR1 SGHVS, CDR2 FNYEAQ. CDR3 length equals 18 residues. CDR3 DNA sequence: TGTGCCAGCGGCTCCGGACAGGACCGAGTCTCTGGGGCCAACGTCCTGACTTTC. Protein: CASGSGQDRVSGANVLTF.

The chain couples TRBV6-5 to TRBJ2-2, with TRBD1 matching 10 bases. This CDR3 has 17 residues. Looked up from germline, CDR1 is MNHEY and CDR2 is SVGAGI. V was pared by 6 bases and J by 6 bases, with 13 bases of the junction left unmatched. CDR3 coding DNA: TGTGCCAGCAGCCAAGCCGCGTGGACAGGGGGGTCCGGGGAGCTGTTTTTT. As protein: CASSQAAWTGGSGELFF.

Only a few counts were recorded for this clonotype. CDR3 sequence (DNA): TGCGCCAGCAGTGCGGCCGTTCAAGAGACCCAGTACTTC. Protein product: CASSAAVQETQYF. The rearrangement uses TRBV10-1 and TRBJ2-5; no clear D gene. V lost 4 bases to trimming and J lost 2 bases, with 8 bases between them. CDR3 length: 13 residues. The germline CDR1 and CDR2 sequences are WNHNN and SYGVQD (reference sequence).

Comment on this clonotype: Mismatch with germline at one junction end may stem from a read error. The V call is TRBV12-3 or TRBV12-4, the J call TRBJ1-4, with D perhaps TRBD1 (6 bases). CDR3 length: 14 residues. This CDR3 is CASGFLAGQEKLFF. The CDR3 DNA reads TGTGCCAGCGGTTTCCTAGCTGGACAGGAAAAACTGTTTTTT.

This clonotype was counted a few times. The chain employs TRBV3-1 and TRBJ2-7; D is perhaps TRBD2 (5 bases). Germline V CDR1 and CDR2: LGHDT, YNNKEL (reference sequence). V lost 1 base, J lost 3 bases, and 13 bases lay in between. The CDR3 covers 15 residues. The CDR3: CASSQGGSYSYEQYF. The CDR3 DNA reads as TGTGCCAGCAGCCAAGGTGGGAGCTACAGCTACGAGCAGTACTTC.

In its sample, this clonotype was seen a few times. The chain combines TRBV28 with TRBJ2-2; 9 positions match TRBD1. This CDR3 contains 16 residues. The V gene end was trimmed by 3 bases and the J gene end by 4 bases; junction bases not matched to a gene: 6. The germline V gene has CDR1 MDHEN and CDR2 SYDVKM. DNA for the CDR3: TGTGCCAGCAGTTTGCTTTACAGGGGGCTCACCGGGGAGCTGTTTTTT. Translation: CASSLLYRGLTGELFF.

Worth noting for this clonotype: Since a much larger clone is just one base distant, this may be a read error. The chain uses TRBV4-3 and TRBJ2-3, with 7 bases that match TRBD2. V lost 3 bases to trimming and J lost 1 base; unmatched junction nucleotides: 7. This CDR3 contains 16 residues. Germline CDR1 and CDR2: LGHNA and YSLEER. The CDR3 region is CASSHDKAGGTDTQYF. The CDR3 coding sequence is TGCGCCAGCAGCCATGATAAGGCGGGAGGCACAGATACGCAGTATTTT.

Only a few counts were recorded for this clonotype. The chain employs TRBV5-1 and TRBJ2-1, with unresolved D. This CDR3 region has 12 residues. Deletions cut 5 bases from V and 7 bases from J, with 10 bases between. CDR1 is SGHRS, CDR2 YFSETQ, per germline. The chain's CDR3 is CASRSSENEQFF. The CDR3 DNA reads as TGCGCCAGCAGGAGTTCTGAAAATGAGCAGTTCTTC.

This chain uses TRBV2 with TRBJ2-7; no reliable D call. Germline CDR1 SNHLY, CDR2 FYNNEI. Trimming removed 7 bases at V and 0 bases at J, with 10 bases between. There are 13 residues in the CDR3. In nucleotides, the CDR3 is TGTGCCAGCATGCCCAGGTTCTCCTACGAGCAGTACTTC. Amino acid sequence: CASMPRFSYEQYF.

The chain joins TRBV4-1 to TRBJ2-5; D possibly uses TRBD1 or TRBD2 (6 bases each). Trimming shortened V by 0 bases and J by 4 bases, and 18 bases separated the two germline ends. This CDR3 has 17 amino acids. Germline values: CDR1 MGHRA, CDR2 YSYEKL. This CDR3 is CASSQETARGRGETQYF. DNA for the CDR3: TGCGCCAGCAGCCAAGAAACGGCTCGGGGGCGGGGAGAGACCCAGTACTTC.

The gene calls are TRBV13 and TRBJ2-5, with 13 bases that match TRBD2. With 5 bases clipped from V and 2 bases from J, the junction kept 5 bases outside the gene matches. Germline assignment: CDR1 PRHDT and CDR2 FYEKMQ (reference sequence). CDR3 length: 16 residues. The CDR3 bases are TGTGCCAGCAGCCTGGAGGGACTAGCGGGGCAAGAGACCCAGTACTTC. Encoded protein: CASSLEGLAGQETQYF.

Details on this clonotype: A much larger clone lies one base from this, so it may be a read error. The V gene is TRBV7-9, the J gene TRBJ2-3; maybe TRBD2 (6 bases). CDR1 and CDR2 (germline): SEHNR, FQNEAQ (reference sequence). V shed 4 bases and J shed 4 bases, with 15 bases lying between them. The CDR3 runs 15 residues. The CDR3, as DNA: TGTGCCAGCAGCTCTCCCGGGGACTGGTCAGATACGCAGTATTTT. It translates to CASSSPGDWSDTQYF. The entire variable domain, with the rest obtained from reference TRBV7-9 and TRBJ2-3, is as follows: DTGVSQNPRHKITKRGQNVTFRCDPISEHNRLYWYRQTLGQGPEFLTYFQNEAQLEKSRLLSDRFSAERPKGSFSTLEIQRTEQGDSAMYLCASSSPGDWSDTQYFGPGTRLTVL.